This T cell receptor (beta chain) was identified during a study of shared clonotypes between healthy human individuals. Investigators divided CD4+ cells into CD45RA+ naive and CD45RA-negative memory subsets. Using immunoSEQ multiplex PCR, the repertoire was profiled, and TCRdb retains in-frame clones only, with some absent. The profile shows 2 million to 2.5 million clones, under 95% of them singletons. This CDR3 has 14 residues. CDR1 is MNHEY, CDR2 SVGAGI, per germline. Between the trimmed V and J ends, which lost 2 bases and 6 bases, there was a span of 12 bases. This clone was recorded once. This sequence was found in a man aged 18 to 35 in good health. Some clones in this sample may be carry-over from other donors' samples. What was sequenced was naive CD4+ T cells from PBMCs. Documented subset: CD45RA+ positively selected. The chain employs TRBV6-5 and TRBJ2-3, with D tentatively TRBD2 (5 bases). DNA of the CDR3: TGTGCCAGCAGTTACGGGGAGACCTCCGATACGCAGTATTTT. This gives the protein CASSYGETSDTQYF.